This T cell receptor beta chain originates from a study of identical twins (dated by TCRdb to the mid-2010s). Notes on the research overall: The study deep-sequenced TCR alpha and beta repertoires from monozygotic twins, unrelated adults of various ages and cord blood to test whether fetal clonotypes persist. Replicate twin experiments were performed at different times using different library preparation protocols to rule out contamination.

This clonotype showed up just once. Its binding antigen is unknown. One base away there is no much larger clone; base qualities are not given. Every donor in the study was a healthy Caucasian. The twin cohort consisted of three pairs of female monozygotic twins, all aged 18 to 29 years. CD4+ and CD8+ T cell populations were isolated with positive isolation kits from Invitrogen. Study-wide findings and limitations: Conclusions relied on cross-sectional statistical analysis, since the same donors could not be followed over many years. In monozygotic twins, recombination models systematically underestimated out-of-frame TCR alpha sharing, but the models matched the sharing seen between unrelated individuals. Invariant T cells such as MAIT and iNKT could partly confound zero-insertion analyses, although diverse VJ usage argued against such confounding for most clonotypes. In beta out-of-frame sequences, excess twin sharing was weaker, because having fewer shared sequences lowered the signal-to-noise ratio. Abundant cord blood beta clonotypes carried fewer insertions; young adult naive repertoires showed a weaker similar trend, while memory repertoires showed none. Out-of-frame TCR alpha sequences shared between twins showed an excess of low generation-probability sequences compared with coincidental sharing between unrelated individuals.

The method behind the library was 5' RACE. Sequenced on an Illumina HiSeq 2000. Template switching added a universal primer binding site, and the final cDNA carried a unique molecular identifier that allowed TCR cDNA molecules to be counted accurately. First-strand cDNA for TCR alpha and beta chains was synthesized from specific primers in the conserved constant-segment region. To control for contamination, every cDNA library carried two barcodes: a SMART-Mk sample barcode plus Illumina barcodes. Two successive PCR steps introduced TruSeq adapter sequences along with Illumina sample barcodes. TCR alpha and beta cDNA libraries were sequenced on the Illumina HiSeq platform with custom primers. From the authors' description of their analysis: Raw reads were processed with MiGEC to extract unique molecular identifiers, and MiXCR was used to determine CDR3 positions. For each individual, recombination models were inferred using an EM algorithm with the repgenHMM and IGoR tools. The tcR package in R was used for shared clonotype analysis, with sharing normalized by the product of cloneset sizes. Out-of-frame nonproductive sequences were analyzed to study raw recombination free of thymic and clonal selection effects. TCRdb ran its own pipeline on the public reads, namely fastp trimming at Q25 and MiXCR clone calling, and kept in-frame beta chains. Merged by CDR3 protein, the rows form single entries marked with the most common genes and DNA. What appears here as the V and J calls and clone size reflects TCRdb's work, not the paper's. Recorded for this sample are about 530,000 distinct CDR3 sequences; approximately 14% of them occurred a single time. The ten largest make up around 0.48% of the sample.

These same records also appear under a second study, on yellow fever vaccine responses in identical twins. In that second paper, the authors write: The T cell response to vaccination in identical twins was reported by the authors to appear partly convergent and partly personalized. In identical twins, the study followed T cell clones that responded to the vaccine with precision.

The sequenced material came from CD4+ T cells sorted from blood. The TCR originated in a woman under 30 in good health.

The CDR3 protein: CASSGPPSYEQYF. The nucleotide sequence is given as TGTGCCAGCAGTGGCCCTCCCTCCTACGAGCAGTACTTC. The chain is made from TRBV6-1 and TRBJ2-7; the D gene cannot be named for sure. The CDR3 has 13 amino acids, counting the end cysteine and phenylalanine. CDR3 DNA is the only sequence kept; it has 39 bases, read in frame from the first base. From a lookup of the germline V gene, CDR1 and CDR2 are MNHNS and SASEGT. Deletion took 4 bases off V and 0 bases off J, with a span of 7 bases between the germline ends.